The 20 T cell receptor beta chains below all came from one sample that was sequenced in a study of blood T cell repertoires in COVID-19. This table comes from immunoSEQ multiplex PCR, and its TCRdb copy is limited to in-frame clones, with some not included. The sample carries 150,000 to 200,000 clones, 89% recorded once. Sequenced sample: peripheral blood. These receptors came from a man in his late teens or twenties who had recovered from COVID-19.

The chain couples TRBV27 to TRBJ2-1; 11 nucleotides line up with TRBD2. Trimming removed 2 bases from V and 7 bases from J; junction bases left unmatched: 4. Looked up from germline, CDR1 is MNHEY and CDR2 is SMNVEV (reference sequence). The CDR3 contains 15 residues. CDR3 DNA sequence: TGTGCCAGCAGTTTAGCCCTAGCGGGAGGTAATGAGCAGTTCTTC. It codes for CASSLALAGGNEQFF.

This clone has only a few counts. This chain joins TRBV6-4 and TRBJ2-3; D ambiguous. This CDR3 comprises 15 residues. Trimming removed 0 bases at V and 0 bases at J, with 7 bases between. CDR1 and CDR2 (germline): MRHNA, SNTAGT. The CDR3 sequence: CASSDSQSSTDTQYF. Written as DNA, the CDR3 is TGTGCCAGCAGTGACTCTCAGTCTAGCACAGATACGCAGTATTTT.

In its sample, this clone was seen a few times. DNA for the CDR3: TGTGCCAGCAGTTTCGGACTAGCCAACTACGAGCAGTACTTC. It encodes CASSFGLANYEQYF. V gene TRBV6-2 or TRBV6-3 combines with J gene TRBJ2-7, with 8 bases that match TRBD2. Looked up from germline, CDR1 is MNHEY and CDR2 is SVGEGT. The CDR3 sequence is 14 residues long. The junction had 5 bases not matched to a gene; V was cut back by 4 bases and J by 3 bases.

The gene calls are TRBV2 and TRBJ2-5, with D uncertain. CDR1 is SNHLY and CDR2 is FYNNEI in the germline V gene. The CDR3 covers 13 residues. V was pared by 5 bases and J by 8 bases, with 15 bases between. The CDR3 DNA reads as TGTGCCAGCAGTATCGGTATTACGAGCACCCAGTACTTC. Translating it yields CASSIGITSTQYF.

The chain carries TRBV7-2 and TRBJ2-2, with D possibly matching TRBD1 (5 bases). The ends were cut back, 5 bases at V and 1 base at J, with 11 bases in the middle. Germline V CDR1 and CDR2: SGHTA, FQGNSA. This CDR3 contains 15 residues. CDR3 sequence reads: CASSLITGNTGELFF. As DNA, the CDR3 is TGTGCCAGCAGCCTAATTACAGGGAACACCGGGGAGCTGTTTTTT.

This chain connects TRBV28 to TRBJ1-4; 10 bases match TRBD1. The CDR3 runs 15 residues. Germline CDR1 MDHEN, CDR2 SYDVKM. V lost 6 bases to trimming and J lost 7 bases; unmatched junction nucleotides: 8. In nucleotides, the CDR3 is TGTGCCAGCAGCAGGGGGACAGGGGTGGGTGAAAAACTGTTTTTT. Protein: CASSRGTGVGEKLFF.

The chain carries TRBV19 and TRBJ1-5; 7 positions match TRBD1. Germline CDR1 and CDR2: LNHDA and SQIVND (reference sequence). The length of the CDR3 is 16 residues. V lost 5 bases to trimming and J lost 0 bases; unmatched junction nucleotides: 7. The CDR3 region is CASSRDRDVSNQPQHF. The CDR3 DNA follows: TGTGCCAGTAGTCGCGACAGGGATGTTAGCAATCAGCCCCAGCATTTT.

This chain joins TRBV27 and TRBJ2-7; the D gene is possibly TRBD2 (6 bases). The CDR3 is 13 residues long. Germline V CDR1 and CDR2: MNHEY, SMNVEV (reference sequence). V was pared by 10 bases and J by 4 bases, with 17 bases between. CDR3 in amino acids: CATRGLSFYEQYF. CDR3 bases: TGTGCCACCAGAGGACTAAGCTTTTACGAGCAGTACTTC.

The chain uses TRBV6-2 or TRBV6-3 and TRBJ2-7; 7 nucleotides agree with TRBD2. This CDR3 has 16 residues. Germline trimming cut 4 bases from V and 1 base from J; bases unmatched to any gene: 10. Germline assignment: CDR1 MNHEY and CDR2 SVGEGT. CDR3 amino acids: CASSSPLAARSYEQYF. Written as DNA, the CDR3 is TGTGCCAGCAGTTCTCCGCTAGCGGCGCGATCCTACGAGCAGTACTTC.

The V call is TRBV5-1, the J call TRBJ1-1; 7 nucleotides agree with TRBD1. The CDR3 runs to 13 residues. Germline V lookup: CDR1 SGHRS, CDR2 YFSETQ. Trimming took 5 bases from V and 5 from J; bases not matched to a gene: 6. The CDR3 DNA follows: TGCGCCAGCAGAAGTTCACAGGGGACTGAAGCTTTCTTT. Residues: CASRSSQGTEAFF.

The rearrangement joins TRBV6-5 to TRBJ1-1; 7 bases align to TRBD1. CDR1 MNHEY and CDR2 SVGAGI come from the germline V gene. There are 12 residues in the CDR3. V lost 6 bases, J lost 7 bases, and 5 bases stayed unmatched. This CDR3 is CASSEGAGEAFF. CDR3 sequence (DNA): TGTGCCAGCAGCGAGGGGGCCGGTGAAGCTTTCTTT.

The chain has TRBV6-2 or TRBV6-3 and TRBJ2-7, with 7 nucleotides matching TRBD2. This CDR3 is 17 amino acids long. V lost 3 bases to trimming and J lost 4 bases; unmatched junction nucleotides: 15. The V gene's germline CDR1 is MNHEY and CDR2 SVGEGT. The CDR3 DNA sequence: TGTGCCAGCAGTTATGACCCTCGGCGCGGGAGAACGTACGAGCAGTACTTC. Its translation: CASSYDPRRGRTYEQYF.

This clone was observed a single time. This sequence joins TRBV3-1 (or the pseudogene TRBV3-2) and TRBJ2-3; 10 bases map to TRBD2. CDR1 is LGHDT and CDR2 is YNNKEL in the germline V gene (reference sequence). The CDR3 extends over 15 amino acids. V shed 6 bases, J shed 2 bases, and the junction held 5 bases outside the gene matches. The chain's CDR3 is CASSFLAGVTDTQYF. The CDR3 nucleotides are TGTGCCAGCAGTTTTCTAGCGGGAGTCACAGATACGCAGTATTTT.

This chain joins TRBV18 and TRBJ1-2, with D possibly being TRBD1 (6 bases). The CDR3 covers 14 residues. V lost 6 bases, J lost 4 bases, and 15 bases lay in between. Germline V CDR1 and CDR2: KGHSH, LQKENI. CDR3 residues: CASSYSRDTYGYTF. CDR3 coding DNA: TGTGCCAGCTCGTACTCCCGGGACACCTATGGCTACACCTTC.

As for this clone: An end of the junction differs from the germline gene, which may be a read error. The chain recombines TRBV2 with TRBJ2-4; TRBD1 is a possible D gene (5 bases). The CDR3 contains 16 residues. Germline V gene lookup returns CDR1 SNHLY and CDR2 FYNNEI. CDR3 coding DNA: TGTGCCAGCAGTGAACAAGCCACGACAGCCCAAAACATTCAGTACTTC. Translation: CASSEQATTAQNIQYF.

This clone was observed a single time. This chain joins TRBV19 and TRBJ1-2; D not resolved. The CDR3 consists of 15 residues. The V gene lost 3 bases and the J gene lost 5 bases, with 16 bases spanning the gap. The germline gives CDR1 LNHDA, CDR2 SQIVND (reference sequence). The DNA for the CDR3 is TGTGCCAGTAGTATGGGGAGAACCCCTGGGTATGGCTACACCTTC. It yields the protein CASSMGRTPGYGYTF.

The rearrangement links TRBV4-3 to TRBJ2-5; D ambiguous. The V end lost 0 bases, the J end lost 6 bases, and 11 bases lay between the germline ends. CDR1 is LGHNA, CDR2 YSLEER, per germline. The CDR3 is 14 amino acids. The CDR3 reads CASSQDAALKTQYF. The CDR3 bases are TGCGCCAGCAGCCAAGACGCGGCACTGAAGACCCAGTACTTC.

The chain has TRBV27 and TRBJ1-1; D possibly corresponds to TRBD1 (5 bases). This CDR3 region has 13 residues. Germline V gene data show CDR1 as MNHEY and CDR2 as SMNVEV (reference sequence). Between the trimmed V and J ends, which lost 6 bases and 4 bases, there was a span of 12 bases. This chain's CDR3 is CASREGLGTEAFF. The CDR3 DNA follows: TGTGCCAGCAGGGAGGGGTTGGGCACTGAAGCTTTCTTT.

The chain carries TRBV10-3 and TRBJ2-2, with 11 bases that match TRBD2. Trimming removed 6 bases from V and 4 bases from J; junction bases left unmatched: 1. Germline lookup yields CDR1 ENHRY and CDR2 SYGVKD. This CDR3 is 14 amino acids long. This CDR3 reads CAISGTSGTGELFF. The CDR3 region has the DNA TGTGCCATCAGCGGGACTAGCGGCACCGGGGAGCTGTTTTTT.

The chain couples TRBV7-8 to TRBJ1-5; no clear D. Germline-derived CDR1 and CDR2 are SGHVS and FQNEAQ. V gave up 5 bases and J gave up 2 bases, with 10 bases separating them. CDR3 length equals 14 residues. Written as DNA, the CDR3 is TGTGCCAGCAGCCCCCAAGAGGGCAATCAGCCCCAGCATTTT. Its protein is CASSPQEGNQPQHF.